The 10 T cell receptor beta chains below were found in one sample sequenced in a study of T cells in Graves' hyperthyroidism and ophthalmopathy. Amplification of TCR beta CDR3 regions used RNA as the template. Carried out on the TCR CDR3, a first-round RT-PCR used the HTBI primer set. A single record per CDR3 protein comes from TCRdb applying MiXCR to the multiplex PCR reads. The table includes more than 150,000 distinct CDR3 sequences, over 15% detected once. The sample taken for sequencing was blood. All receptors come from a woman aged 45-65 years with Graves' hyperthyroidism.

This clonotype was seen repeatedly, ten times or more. This CDR3 is CASSLAVALGYEQYF. The DNA of the CDR3 is TGTGCCAGCAGCTTAGCTGTAGCGTTGGGCTACGAGCAGTACTTC. This rearrangement joins TRBV7-8 to TRBJ2-7; maybe TRBD2 (5 bases). V gave up 0 bases and J gave up 3 bases, with 12 bases separating them. Per germline, CDR1 SGHVS and CDR2 FQNEAQ. There are 15 residues in the CDR3.

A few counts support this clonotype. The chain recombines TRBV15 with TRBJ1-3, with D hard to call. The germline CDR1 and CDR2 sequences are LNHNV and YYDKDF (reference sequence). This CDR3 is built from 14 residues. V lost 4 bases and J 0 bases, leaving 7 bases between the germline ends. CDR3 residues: CATSIALSGNTIYF. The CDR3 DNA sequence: TGTGCCACCAGCATAGCTCTCTCTGGAAACACCATATATTTT.

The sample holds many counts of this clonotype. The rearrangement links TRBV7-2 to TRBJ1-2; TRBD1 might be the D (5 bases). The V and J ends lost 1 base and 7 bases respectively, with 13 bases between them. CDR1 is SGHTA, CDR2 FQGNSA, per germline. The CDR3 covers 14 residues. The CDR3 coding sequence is TGTGCCAGCAGCTTAGTAGTAGGGGTCACTGGCTACACCTTC. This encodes CASSLVVGVTGYTF.

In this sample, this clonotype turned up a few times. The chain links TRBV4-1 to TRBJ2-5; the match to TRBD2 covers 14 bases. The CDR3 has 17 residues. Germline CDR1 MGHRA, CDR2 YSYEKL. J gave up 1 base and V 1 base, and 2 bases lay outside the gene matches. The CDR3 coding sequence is TGCGCCAGCAGCCAAGGACTAGCGGGGGGGGTCCAAGAGACCCAGTACTTC. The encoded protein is CASSQGLAGGVQETQYF.

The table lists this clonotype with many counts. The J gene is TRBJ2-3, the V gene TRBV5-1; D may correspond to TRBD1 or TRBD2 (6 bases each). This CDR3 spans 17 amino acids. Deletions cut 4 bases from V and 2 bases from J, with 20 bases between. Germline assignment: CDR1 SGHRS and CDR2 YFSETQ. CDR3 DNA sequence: TGCGCCAGCAGCCGGAGGGGGACCGGTCTTGACACAGATACGCAGTATTTT. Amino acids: CASSRRGTGLDTDTQYF.

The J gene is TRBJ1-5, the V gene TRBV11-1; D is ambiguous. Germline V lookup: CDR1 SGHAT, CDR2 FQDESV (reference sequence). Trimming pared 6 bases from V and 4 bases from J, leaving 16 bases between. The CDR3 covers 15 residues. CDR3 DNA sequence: TGTGCCAGCAGTTCCACCCGATCCATTAATCAGCCCCAGCATTTT. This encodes CASSSTRSINQPQHF.

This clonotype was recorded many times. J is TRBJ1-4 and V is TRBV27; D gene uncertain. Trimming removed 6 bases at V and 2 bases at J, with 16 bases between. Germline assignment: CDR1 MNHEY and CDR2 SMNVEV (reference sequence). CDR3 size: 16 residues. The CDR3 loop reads CASSRSSASTNEKLFF. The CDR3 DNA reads TGTGCCAGCAGCCGGTCTTCGGCCAGCACTAATGAAAAACTGTTTTTT.

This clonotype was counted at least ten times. CDR3 in amino acids: CASSLDRYSYEQYF. The CDR3 DNA sequence: TGTGCCAGCAGCTTGGACCGGTACTCCTACGAGCAGTACTTC. The V call is TRBV27, the J call TRBJ2-7, with D unresolved. This CDR3 has 14 residues. Germline CDR1 and CDR2: MNHEY and SMNVEV (reference sequence). V dropped 6 bases and J dropped 0 bases, with 12 bases sitting between them.

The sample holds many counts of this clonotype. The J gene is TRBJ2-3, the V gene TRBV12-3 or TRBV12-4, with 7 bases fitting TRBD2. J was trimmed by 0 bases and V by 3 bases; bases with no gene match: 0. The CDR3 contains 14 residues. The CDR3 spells CASSFGGSTDTQYF. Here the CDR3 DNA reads TGTGCCAGCAGTTTCGGGGGGAGCACAGATACGCAGTATTTT.

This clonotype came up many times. The DNA of the CDR3 is TGTGCCAGCAGCTTAGTGCCAGGTTTGAACACTGAAGCTTTCTTT. Amino acid sequence: CASSLVPGLNTEAFF. The rearrangement uses TRBV11-2 and TRBJ1-1; no reliable D call. Trimming took off 1 base at V and 0 bases at J, with 9 bases between the two ends. The CDR3 covers 15 residues. Germline V gives CDR1 SGHAT, CDR2 FQNNGV.